The 23 T cell receptor beta chains below were found in one sample sequenced in a study of blood T cell repertoires in COVID-19. Profiled with immunoSEQ multiplex PCR; TCRdb holds only in-frame clones, not every one. Of about 120,000 clones in the sample, about 90% were seen once. Material for sequencing was peripheral blood. Every receptor here comes from a woman in her forties or fifties with acute or convalescent COVID-19.

The chain links TRBV5-8 to TRBJ2-1; tentative D call: TRBD2 (6 bases). The CDR3 extends over 15 amino acids. V was trimmed by 0 bases and J by 4 bases, leaving 11 bases between them. Germline CDR1 SGHTS, CDR2 YDEGEE. Here the CDR3 DNA reads TGTGCCAGCAGCTTGGCGGGGGTCTTTTACAATGAGCAGTTCTTC. The encoded protein is CASSLAGVFYNEQFF.

The chain is built from TRBV3-1 (or the pseudogene TRBV3-2) and TRBJ2-7; 8 bases fit TRBD2. This CDR3 is 14 amino acids long. With V trimmed by 4 bases and J by 6 bases, 8 bases remained unmatched. Germline V lookup: CDR1 LGHDT, CDR2 YNNKEL (reference sequence). The CDR3 spells CASSPTSGRGEQYF. In DNA, the CDR3 is TGTGCCAGCAGCCCTACTAGCGGTCGGGGCGAGCAGTACTTC.

This clone was seen only a few times. The CDR3 coding sequence is TGTGCCAGCAGCTTGGGGACAGGGGGCGTGAGCAATCAGCCCCAGCATTTT. This sequence encodes CASSLGTGGVSNQPQHF. V usage is TRBV5-6 and J usage is TRBJ1-5; 11 nucleotides line up with TRBD1. This CDR3 spans 17 amino acids. CDR1 is SGHDT and CDR2 is YYEEEE in the germline V gene. V shed 0 bases, J shed 1 base, and the junction held 3 bases outside the gene matches.

The chain combines TRBV13 with TRBJ1-1; possibly TRBD1 for D (5 bases). CDR1 and CDR2 (germline): PRHDT, FYEKMQ (reference sequence). CDR3 size: 14 residues. V was clipped by 4 bases and J by 4 bases, with 13 bases between them. In DNA form, the CDR3 reads TGTGCCAGCAGCTGGGAGGGGCTGGGCACTGAAGCTTTCTTT. Translated: CASSWEGLGTEAFF. Together with reference TRBV13 and TRBJ1-1, the CDR3 gives the full variable domain: AAGVIQSPRHLIKEKRETATLKCYPIPRHDTVYWYQQGPGQDPQFLISFYEKMQSDKGSIPDRFSAQQFSDYHSELNMSSLELGDSALYFCASSWEGLGTEAFFGQGTRLTVV.

The gene calls are TRBV28 and TRBJ2-5, with 13 bases aligning to TRBD2. The ends lost 8 bases at V and 5 bases at J; junction bases unmatched: 11. Germline V CDR1 and CDR2: MDHEN, SYDVKM. The length of the CDR3 is 16 residues. DNA for the CDR3: TGTGCCAGCGAGATGACTAGCGGGAGGAGTAGCGAGACCCAGTACTTC. Protein: CASEMTSGRSSETQYF.

The rearrangement uses TRBV9 and TRBJ2-2; the D gene is possibly TRBD2 (6 bases). Germline values: CDR1 SGDLS, CDR2 YYNGEE. The CDR3 has 17 residues. Trimming cost V 4 bases and J 7 bases, with 23 bases left between them. The CDR3 nucleotides are TGTGCCAGCAGCCCCGAGGACAAGGAGGGTTCCGGCGGGGAGCTGTTTTTT. Residues: CASSPEDKEGSGGELFF.

This clone was recorded once. The chain uses TRBV9 and TRBJ2-1; 7 bases align to TRBD1. The CDR3 length is 14 residues. The V gene end was trimmed by 4 bases and the J gene end by 8 bases; junction bases not matched to a gene: 9. Germline CDR1 SGDLS, CDR2 YYNGEE. CDR3 amino acids: CASSPETGMDEQFF. The CDR3 region has the DNA TGTGCCAGCAGCCCCGAGACAGGGATGGATGAGCAGTTCTTC.

This chain links TRBV15 with TRBJ2-7; 8 nucleotides line up with TRBD1. Losses at the gene ends were 3 bases for V and 7 bases for J; bases not matched to a gene: 8. This CDR3 has 14 residues. In germline, CDR1 is LNHNV, CDR2 YYDKDF (reference sequence). The chain's CDR3 is CATSSLGQVGEQYF. The CDR3 bases are TGTGCCACCAGCAGCCTGGGACAGGTAGGGGAGCAGTACTTC.

The chain combines TRBV19 with TRBJ1-3; maybe TRBD1 (5 bases). The CDR3 covers 14 residues. V was trimmed by 3 bases and J by 6 bases, leaving 12 bases between them. CDR1 is LNHDA, CDR2 SQIVND, per germline (reference sequence). CDR3 residues: CASSIRGYENTIYF. In DNA form, the CDR3 reads TGTGCCAGTAGTATCCGGGGGTACGAAAACACCATATATTTT. Using reference TRBV19 and TRBJ1-3 for the parts outside the CDR3, the full variable domain is DGGITQSPKYLFRKEGQNVTLSCEQNLNHDAMYWYRQDPGQGLRLIYYSQIVNDFQKGDIAEGYSVSREKKESFPLTVTSAQKNPTAFYLCASSIRGYENTIYFGEGSWLTVV.

This clone is a singleton in its sample. The V and J genes are TRBV6-1 and TRBJ2-3; TRBD2 might be the D (6 bases). Deletions cut 3 bases from V and 0 bases from J, with 19 bases between. Germline V gene sequence: CDR1 MNHNS, CDR2 SASEGT. The CDR3 runs to 18 residues. The CDR3 protein is CASSEKTPGLISTDTQYF. CDR3 bases: TGTGCCAGCAGTGAGAAAACCCCGGGACTTATAAGCACAGATACGCAGTATTTT.

The J gene is TRBJ2-2, the V gene TRBV28; tentatively, D is TRBD2 (6 bases). The ends were cut back, 1 base at V and 7 bases at J, with 13 bases in the middle. The germline gives CDR1 MDHEN, CDR2 SYDVKM. The CDR3 is made up of 15 amino acids. The CDR3 region has the DNA TGTGCCAGCAGTTTATATTCCCACGGGGGCGGGGAGCTGTTTTTT. This sequence encodes CASSLYSHGGGELFF.

V is TRBV7-9 and J is TRBJ1-5; no definite D call. The ends were cut back, 4 bases at V and 3 bases at J, with 10 bases in the middle. Germline V gene sequence: CDR1 SEHNR, CDR2 FQNEAQ (reference sequence). This CDR3 is built from 14 residues. This CDR3 reads CASSSGFSNQPQHF. DNA for the CDR3: TGTGCCAGCAGCTCCGGGTTTTCCAATCAGCCCCAGCATTTT.

The chain joins TRBV21-1 to TRBJ2-3; TRBD2 reflects the table's D call only, with no check against the DNA. TRBV21-1 represents a pseudogene. The CDR3 is made up of 21 amino acids. CDR3 protein: CASSKGVVAGEYEPITDTQYF. The CDR3, as DNA: TGTGCCAGCAGCAAAGGTGTGGTAGCGGGGGAGTACGAGCCGATCACAGATACGCAGTATTTT.

This chain joins TRBV6-5 and TRBJ1-6; D gene ambiguous. Germline V lookup: CDR1 MNHEY, CDR2 SVGAGI. This CDR3 spans 15 amino acids. V lost 6 bases and J lost 7, with 16 bases in between. As DNA, the CDR3 is TGTGCCAGCAGGTCACTACGGGCGGGGAATTCACCCCTCCACTTT. This sequence encodes CASRSLRAGNSPLHF.

J is TRBJ2-7 and V is TRBV12-3 or TRBV12-4, with 9 bases identical to TRBD1. Trimming cost V 6 bases and J 6 bases; bases outside gene matches: 6. The CDR3 runs 13 residues. This CDR3 is CASRPGQGAEQYF. The DNA of the CDR3 is TGTGCCAGCAGACCGGGACAGGGTGCCGAGCAGTACTTC.

This chain joins TRBV6-5 and TRBJ1-1; D ambiguous. Germline-derived CDR1 and CDR2 are MNHEY and SVGAGI. The CDR3 length is 13 residues. V lost 4 bases to trimming and J lost 3 bases, with 9 bases between them. The DNA for the CDR3 is TGTGCCAGCAGTTTTACCTACTACACTGAAGCTTTCTTT. It specifies CASSFTYYTEAFF.

This rearrangement joins TRBV7-9 to TRBJ2-3; 8 bases are a match to TRBD2. Per germline, CDR1 SEHNR and CDR2 FQNEAQ (reference sequence). The CDR3 sequence is 13 residues long. This CDR3 is CASATSGSDTQYF. DNA for the CDR3: TGTGCGAGCGCCACTAGCGGCTCAGATACGCAGTATTTT.

The genes are TRBV18 and TRBJ1-4; TRBD1 aligns across 9 bases. The CDR3 totals 14 residues. J lost 6 bases, V lost 3 bases, and 2 bases had no gene match. CDR1 and CDR2 from the germline V gene are KGHSH and LQKENI. In nucleotides, the CDR3 is TGTGCCAGCTCACCCCGGACAGGGGATGAAAAACTGTTTTTT. Amino acid sequence: CASSPRTGDEKLFF. The full variable domain, rest sourced from reference TRBV18 and TRBJ1-4, is NAGVMQNPRHLVRRRGQEARLRCSPMKGHSHVYWYRQLPEEGLKFMVYLQKENIIDESGMPKERFSAEFPKEGPSILRIQQVVRGDSAAYFCASSPRTGDEKLFFGSGTQLSVL.

The chain couples TRBV6-2 or TRBV6-3 to TRBJ1-1, with 8 bases matching TRBD1. The germline gives CDR1 MNHEY, CDR2 SVGEGT. V gave up 2 bases and J gave up 5 bases; unmatched junction bases: 7. This CDR3 has 15 residues. The CDR3 sequence is CASSYSRTGFTEAFF. The DNA of the CDR3 is TGTGCCAGCAGTTACAGCCGGACAGGGTTTACTGAAGCTTTCTTT.

This clone was detected once. The chain links TRBV28 to TRBJ1-4; 8 bases are shared with TRBD1. The trim removed 3 bases at V and 6 bases at J, leaving 0 bases unmatched. Germline assignment: CDR1 MDHEN and CDR2 SYDVKM. This CDR3 has 13 amino acids. The CDR3 DNA is TGTGCCAGCAGTTTGACAGGGGATGAAAAACTGTTTTTT. Its translation: CASSLTGDEKLFF.

The V and J genes are TRBV6-5 and TRBJ2-7, with TRBD2 identical over 7 bases. Trimming at V came to 5 bases and at J to 5 bases, leaving 12 bases not matched to a gene. In germline, CDR1 is MNHEY, CDR2 SVGAGI. The CDR3 spans 15 residues. The DNA of the CDR3 is TGTGCCAGCAGTCCTCCTCTGGCGGGAGTGGACGAGCAGTACTTC. It encodes CASSPPLAGVDEQYF.

The chain has TRBV6-5 and TRBJ1-5; a weak D match, TRBD1 (5 bases). The CDR3 extends over 15 amino acids. V lost 6 bases and J 2 bases, leaving 14 bases between the germline ends. Germline V gene lookup returns CDR1 MNHEY and CDR2 SVGAGI. The CDR3 coding sequence is TGTGCCAGCAGCGCGGATGGGGCTCGCAATCAGCCCCAGCATTTT. As protein: CASSADGARNQPQHF.

V and J are TRBV20-1 and TRBJ2-1; D possibly corresponds to TRBD1 (5 bases). Germline V gene lookup returns CDR1 DFQATT and CDR2 SNEGSKA (reference sequence). CDR3 length: 12 residues. Trimming left V 3 bases short and J 8 bases short, with 11 bases between. The CDR3 bases are TGCAGTGCTAGTAGACAGTCGGATGAGCAGTTCTTC. This encodes CSASRQSDEQFF.